This is a list of T cell receptor beta chains from one sample in a study of multiple sclerosis patients with progressive multifocal leukoencephalopathy. The assay was immunoSEQ multiplex PCR, and TCRdb's table has in-frame clones only and misses some. The sample lists 31,000 or so clones; roughly 90% were seen once. The sample was PBMCs, taken from a patient treated with natalizumab. The source is a woman between 40 and 55 years old with progressive multifocal leukoencephalopathy. Both conserved end residues are part of each CDR3. A D gene is named only where the DNA matches it firmly.

J gene | D gene | V gene | CDR3 length | CDR3 protein
TRBJ2-1 | TRBD2 | TRBV7-2 | 16 | CASSPPGSGAIEGQFF
TRBJ1-1 | - | TRBV5-1 | 15 | CASSLEGVGGTEAFF
TRBJ2-7 | - | TRBV7-2 | 14 | CASSSRGSPYEQYF
TRBJ1-2 | TRBD1 | TRBV6-1 | 13 | CASRMDRGYGYTF
TRBJ1-1 | TRBD1 | TRBV7-9 | 14 | CASSDGTGSTEAFF
TRBJ1-2 | - | TRBV7-4 | 17 | CASSPRPRQRLNSGYTF
TRBJ2-1 | TRBD2 | TRBV14 | 13 | CASSAFGGGPPFF
TRBJ2-5 | - | TRBV19 | 17 | CASSMMVGRLNQETQYF
TRBJ2-7 | - | TRBV29-1 | 12 | CSVRRGEYEQYF
TRBJ1-5 | - | TRBV28 | 14 | CASRKAGSNQPQHF
TRBJ1-5 | - | TRBV29-1 | 12 | CSVEDGDQPQHF
TRBJ2-5 | - | TRBV7-7 | 14 | CASSSGATGETQYF
TRBJ2-4 | - | TRBV27 | 13 | CASSLKGVNIQYF
TRBJ2-5 | - | TRBV7-2 | 15 | CASSLMGLLGETQYF
TRBJ2-1 | TRBD2 | TRBV7-2 | 16 | CASSSKSGGRYNEQFF
TRBJ1-2 | - | TRBV5-1 | 14 | CASSLAVGAYGYTF